These T cell receptor beta chains were read from a single sample in a study of blood T cells in healthy people across ages. TCRdb passed the 5' RACE reads through MiXCR, listing each CDR3 protein once. The sample has 780,000 or so distinct CDR3 sequences; approximately 53% are singletons. Sequencing used blood. These receptors all stem from a man aged 35 to 55 in good health. Each CDR3 is given without its conserved first and last residue. Only part of the rows carry a size: once, few, many, or a class if the clone is expanded.

size: .
V: TRBV27
J: TRBJ2-3
CDR3: ASPLGAQDTQY

size: .
V: TRBV7-2
J: TRBJ2-5
CDR3: ASSGRGQGVETQY

size: .
V: TRBV10-2
J: TRBJ1-5
CDR3: ASSRLVGQINQPQH

size: .
V: TRBV20-1
J: TRBJ1-5
CDR3: SAREAGGGQPQH

size: .
V: TRBV4-1
J: .
CDR3: ASRQDGTSGFEQY

size: few
V: TRBV5-1
J: TRBJ2-5
CDR3: ASSLVGDPQETQY

size: .
V: TRBV20-1
J: TRBJ2-5
CDR3: SASPGTSRQETQY

size: .
V: TRBV15
J: TRBJ2-1
CDR3: ATSRVSNEQF

size: .
V: TRBV2
J: TRBJ1-2
CDR3: ASRSARVVGYGYT

size: .
V: TRBV7-2
J: TRBJ1-5
CDR3: ASSVGLGEAQPQH

size: .
V: TRBV12-3/TRBV12-4
J: TRBJ2-4
CDR3: ASSLGGMDIQY

size: .
V: TRBV12-3/TRBV12-4
J: TRBJ2-1
CDR3: ASSVSRNSEQF

size: few
V: TRBV6-1
J: TRBJ1-1
CDR3: ASRVTVNTEAF

size: few
V: TRBV20-1
J: TRBJ2-7
CDR3: SASPGTSSYEQY

size: .
V: TRBV7-9
J: TRBJ2-5
CDR3: ASSPGGLRTETQY

size: .
V: TRBV7-2
J: TRBJ1-5
CDR3: ASSLERGLNQPQH

size: once
V: TRBV7-9
J: TRBJ1-6
CDR3: ASSSNRDRANSPLH

size: few
V: TRBV5-1
J: TRBJ2-5
CDR3: ASTVDSGGRETQY

size: once
V: TRBV4-2
J: TRBJ1-5
CDR3: ASSQDVGREDQPQH

size: few
V: TRBV15
J: TRBJ2-4
CDR3: ATSRDGSGQGNIQY

size: few
V: TRBV12-3/TRBV12-4
J: TRBJ1-2
CDR3: ASSLGRSQGGYT

size: .
V: TRBV12-3/TRBV12-4
J: TRBJ2-3
CDR3: ASSSPSNAPGDTQY

size: .
V: TRBV2
J: TRBJ2-7
CDR3: ASSTSGANYEQY

size: .
V: TRBV12-3/TRBV12-4
J: TRBJ2-7
CDR3: ASSLRDRKGEQY

size: .
V: TRBV28
J: .
CDR3: ASSPSRGDSLEQY

size: .
V: TRBV20-1
J: TRBJ2-3
CDR3: SVLTDTQY

size: .
V: TRBV25-1
J: TRBJ2-4
CDR3: ASSETEGPGEQY

size: few
V: TRBV19
J: TRBJ2-7
CDR3: ASSVGLEQY

size: .
V: TRBV20-1
J: TRBJ1-6
CDR3: SARERQQDRPNSPLH

size: once
V: TRBV20-1
J: TRBJ2-3
CDR3: SGNRALTDTQY

size: once
V: TRBV4-3
J: TRBJ1-6
CDR3: ASSQVQGLGMSNSPLH

size: .
V: TRBV18
J: TRBJ1-4
CDR3: ASSPRVDRDEKLF

size: once
V: TRBV12-3/TRBV12-4
J: TRBJ1-5
CDR3: ASSPAGQGNQPQH

size: .
V: TRBV18
J: TRBJ2-3
CDR3: ASSPFDVSSLTDTQY

size: .
V: TRBV5-4
J: TRBJ2-3
CDR3: ASRTGGGAFRADTQY

size: .
V: TRBV7-2
J: TRBJ2-1
CDR3: ASSLAWTSLYNEQF

size: .
V: TRBV4-1
J: TRBJ2-3
CDR3: ASSQDLVADTQY

size: .
V: TRBV25-1
J: TRBJ2-2
CDR3: ASSESIGRIANTGELF

size: .
V: TRBV24-1
J: TRBJ1-2
CDR3: ATSLTGVNSGYT

size: .
V: TRBV10-3
J: TRBJ2-2
CDR3: AISEGTGPNTGELF

size: few
V: TRBV29-1
J: TRBJ2-7
CDR3: SGWGEQY

size: .
V: TRBV6-4
J: TRBJ2-1
CDR3: ASSMTGLAYNEQF

size: .
V: TRBV28
J: TRBJ2-1
CDR3: ASRPHSSGRGNEQF

size: .
V: TRBV11-2
J: TRBJ2-3
CDR3: ASSSRRRGSGRADTQY

size: .
V: TRBV27
J: TRBJ2-1
CDR3: ASSDSPLSNLEQF

size: few
V: TRBV10-3
J: TRBJ2-5
CDR3: AISESDRQETQY

size: .
V: TRBV7-9
J: TRBJ2-5
CDR3: ASSLAQTQQETQY

size: .
V: TRBV5-1
J: TRBJ2-1
CDR3: ASSLAPGTASYNEQF

size: .
V: TRBV28
J: TRBJ2-6
CDR3: ASTQSHSGANVLT

size: .
V: TRBV5-6
J: TRBJ2-5
CDR3: ASSLEVRAQY

size: .
V: TRBV28
J: TRBJ2-2
CDR3: ASSLVQGARNTGELF

size: .
V: TRBV29-1
J: TRBJ2-3
CDR3: SATAGGDTQY